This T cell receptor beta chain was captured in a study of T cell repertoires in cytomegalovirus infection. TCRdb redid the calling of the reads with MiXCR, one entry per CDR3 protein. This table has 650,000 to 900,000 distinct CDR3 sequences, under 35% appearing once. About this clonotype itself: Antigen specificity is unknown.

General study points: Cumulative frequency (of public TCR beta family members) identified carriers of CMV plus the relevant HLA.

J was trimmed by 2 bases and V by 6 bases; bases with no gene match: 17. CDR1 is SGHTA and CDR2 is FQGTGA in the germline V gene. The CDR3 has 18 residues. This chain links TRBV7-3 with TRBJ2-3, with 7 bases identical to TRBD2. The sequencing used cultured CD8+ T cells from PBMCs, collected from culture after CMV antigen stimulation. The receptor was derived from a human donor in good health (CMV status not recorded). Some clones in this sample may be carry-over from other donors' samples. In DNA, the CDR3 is TGTGCCAGCAGTCAGGAGACTAGCTTGGTTGAGATCACAGATACGCAGTATTTT. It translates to CASSQETSLVEITDTQYF.